The TCR beta chain described here comes from a study of blood T cell repertoires in COVID-19. Study background: Acute and convalescent COVID-19 specimens originated in the United States, Italy and Spain. From T cells, B-cell-depleted T cells, or PBMCs came the material, which was cDNA or gDNA.

In the study's own analysis: Counts of nucleated cells, estimated from reference gene primer amplification, were obtained. Only in-frame clones appear in the TCRdb table, and some are missing; sequencing was by immunoSEQ multiplex PCR. Clone size and V and J calls were adopted from that table, with D and trimming inferred from the DNA. The data show about 3,200 clones, 85% to 90% seen once. From germline, CDR1 is LGHNA and CDR2 YSLEER. The CDR3 spans 16 residues. With 2 bases clipped from V and 9 bases from J, the junction kept 8 bases outside the gene matches. Sequencing input: peripheral blood. The chain uses TRBV4-3 and TRBJ1-6, with 9 bases aligning to TRBD1. The receptor was derived from a human donor with active COVID-19. The donor label of this sample is uncertain. Here the CDR3 reads CASSQPTGGGVSPLHF. The CDR3 DNA sequence: TGCGCCAGCAGCCAACCTACAGGGGGCGGCGTTTCACCCCTCCACTTT.